A single sample is the source of the 7 T cell receptor beta chains below, sequenced in a study of shared clonotypes between healthy human individuals. Repertoires were generated with immunoSEQ multiplex PCR, while TCRdb's copy carries only in-frame clones and drops some. The repertoire includes some 2 million clones, less than 95% of them detected once, and around 1% sits in the top ten. Naive CD8 isolation took CD45RO-negative cells positively selected for CCR7 and excluded terminally differentiated effector memory CD45RA+ cells. Material: naive CD8+ T cells sorted from blood. The receptors here all came from a young man in good health.

The chain couples TRBV7-8 to TRBJ2-1; 9 bases match TRBD2. Germline V CDR1 and CDR2: SGHVS, FQNEAQ. V lost 0 bases and J lost 2; bases outside the gene matches: 5. CDR3 length: 17 amino acids. CDR3 sequence reads: CASSLAAGGAPYNEQFF. In DNA form, the CDR3 reads TGTGCCAGCAGCTTAGCGGCGGGGGGGGCCCCCTACAATGAGCAGTTCTTC.

This sequence joins TRBV7-9 and TRBJ2-7, with D possibly being TRBD2 (5 bases). Germline CDR1 SEHNR, CDR2 FQNEAQ (reference sequence). This CDR3 is built from 16 residues. Trimming took 1 base from V and 2 from J, leaving 15 bases between them. Here the CDR3 DNA reads TGTGCCAGCAGCTTAGAATTGGGAGCCTACCCCTACGAGCAGTACTTC. Encoded protein: CASSLELGAYPYEQYF.

The V call is TRBV5-1, the J call TRBJ2-3; D is ambiguous. The CDR3 has 14 residues. Germline CDR1 reads SGHRS; CDR2 reads YFSETQ. V lost 1 base and J 2 bases, leaving 8 bases between the germline ends. The CDR3 DNA reads as TGCGCCAGCAGCTTGTCCAAAAACACAGATACGCAGTATTTT. Translating it yields CASSLSKNTDTQYF.

The J gene is TRBJ2-2, the V gene TRBV27, with 10 positions matching TRBD2. V lost 5 bases, J lost 5 bases, and 5 bases stayed unmatched. The CDR3 totals 15 residues. Germline assignment: CDR1 MNHEY and CDR2 SMNVEV (reference sequence). CDR3 nucleotides: TGTGCCAGCAGTGTTCTAGCGGGGGCAACCGGGGAGCTGTTTTTT. This translates into CASSVLAGATGELFF.

This chain joins TRBV25-1 and TRBJ1-4; a weak D match, TRBD1 (5 bases). This CDR3 has 17 amino acids. Germline V gives CDR1 MGHDK, CDR2 SYGVNS. Trimming removed 1 base from V and 0 bases from J, with 12 bases in between. CDR3 region: CASSELGEAATNEKLFF. CDR3 coding DNA: TGTGCCAGCAGTGAATTGGGGGAAGCGGCAACTAATGAAAAACTGTTTTTT.

The chain uses TRBV7-2 and TRBJ2-3; 10 bases line up with TRBD2. The CDR3 covers 20 residues. CDR1 is SGHTA and CDR2 is FQGNSA in the germline V gene. The V and J ends lost 0 bases and 2 bases, in that order; junction bases with no gene match: 14. CDR3 protein: CASSLALLYSAGGDTDTQYF. Written as DNA, the CDR3 is TGTGCCAGCAGCTTAGCACTCCTTTACTCAGCGGGAGGGGACACAGATACGCAGTATTTT.

V gene TRBV27 combines with J gene TRBJ1-6, with a tentative D call TRBD1 (6 bases). The CDR3 has 15 residues. Germline V lookup: CDR1 MNHEY, CDR2 SMNVEV (reference sequence). Trimming removed 2 bases from V and 7 bases from J, with 12 bases in between. CDR3 loop: CASSLGPGANSPLHF. The DNA for the CDR3 is TGTGCCAGCAGTTTAGGGCCAGGGGCCAATTCACCCCTCCACTTT.